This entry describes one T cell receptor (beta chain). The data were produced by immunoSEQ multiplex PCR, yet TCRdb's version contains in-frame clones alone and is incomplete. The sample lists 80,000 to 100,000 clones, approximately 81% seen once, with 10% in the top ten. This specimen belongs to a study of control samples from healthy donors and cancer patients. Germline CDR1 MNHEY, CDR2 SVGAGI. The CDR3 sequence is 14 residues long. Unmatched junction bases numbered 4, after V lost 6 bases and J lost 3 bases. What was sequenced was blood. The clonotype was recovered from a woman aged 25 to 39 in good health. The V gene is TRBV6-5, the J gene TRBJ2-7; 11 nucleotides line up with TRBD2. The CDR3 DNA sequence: TGTGCCAGCAGGATAGCGGGGGGGCTCTACGAGCAGTACTTC. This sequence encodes CASRIAGGLYEQYF.